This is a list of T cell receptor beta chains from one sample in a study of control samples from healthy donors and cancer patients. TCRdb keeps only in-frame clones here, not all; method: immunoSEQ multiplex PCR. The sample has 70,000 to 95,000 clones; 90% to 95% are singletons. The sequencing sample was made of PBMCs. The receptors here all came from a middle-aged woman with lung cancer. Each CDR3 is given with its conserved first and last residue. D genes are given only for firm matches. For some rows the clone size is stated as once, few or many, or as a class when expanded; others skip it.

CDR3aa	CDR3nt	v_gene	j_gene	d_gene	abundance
CASSARLDLQYF	TGTGCCAGCAGCGCCCGCTTGGACCTGCAGTATTTT	TRBV9	TRBJ2-3	-	-
CASTTRSGGEKLFF	TGTGCCAGCACCACCCGATCGGGGGGAGAAAAACTGTTTTTT	TRBV7-8	TRBJ1-4	-	-
CASSSEAGYLNTEAFF	TGTGCCAGTAGTTCGGAAGCCGGGTACTTGAACACTGAAGCTTTCTTT	TRBV19	TRBJ1-1	-	-
CASSSTIETQYF	TGTGCCAGCTCCAGCACTATAGAGACCCAGTACTTC	TRBV6-5	TRBJ2-5	-	-
CASREGAGGLDTQYF	TGTGCCAGCAGAGAGGGAGCGGGGGGCTTAGATACGCAGTATTTT	TRBV11-2	TRBJ2-3	TRBD2	-
CASSSLINQPQHF	TGTGCCAGCAGCTCCCTTATCAATCAGCCCCAGCATTTT	TRBV28	TRBJ1-5	-	-
CASSFSGYEDQPQHF	TGCGCCAGCAGCTTCTCAGGATATGAGGATCAGCCCCAGCATTTT	TRBV5-1	TRBJ1-5	-	-
CASRGGTSGEKLFF	TGTGCCAGCAGGGGAGGGACCTCTGGTGAAAAACTGTTTTTT	TRBV6-5	TRBJ1-4	-	-
CASRLTGLNEKLFF	TGTGCCAGCAGGCTGACAGGGCTTAATGAAAAACTGTTTTTT	TRBV2	TRBJ1-4	TRBD1	once
CASSLAVASVTEAFF	TGTGCCAGCAGCTTAGCCGTGGCCTCGGTCACTGAAGCTTTCTTT	TRBV11-3	TRBJ1-1	-	-
CASSPRTLGEGTEAFF	TGCGCCAGCAGTCCAAGAACTCTCGGGGAGGGGACTGAAGCTTTCTTT	TRBV4-1	TRBJ1-1	-	-
CASSLVANYGYTF	TGTGCCAGCAGCTTGGTGGCGAACTATGGCTACACCTTC	TRBV5-6	TRBJ1-2	-	-
CASSTLGTGLGHEQFF	TGTGCCAGCAGCACTTTAGGGACAGGACTGGGCCATGAGCAGTTCTTC	TRBV27	TRBJ2-1	TRBD1	-
CASSFGQGWENTEAFF	TGTGCCAGCAGCTTTGGACAGGGTTGGGAGAACACTGAAGCTTTCTTT	TRBV7-6	TRBJ1-1	TRBD1	-
CAISEGISNQPQHF	TGTGCCATCAGTGAGGGGATCAGCAATCAGCCCCAGCATTTT	TRBV10-3	TRBJ1-5	-	-
CASSSPGLAGTSYEQYF	TGTGCCAGCAGCTCACCGGGACTAGCGGGAACCTCCTACGAGCAGTACTTC	TRBV7-2	TRBJ2-7	TRBD2	-
CVSSLAGGYEQYF	TGTGTCAGCAGCTTGGCTGGGGGGTACGAGCAGTACTTC	TRBV5-6	TRBJ2-7	-	-
CASRMGRADTQYF	TGTGCCAGCAGAATGGGCCGGGCAGATACGCAGTATTTT	TRBV27	TRBJ2-3	-	-
CASSYSGAEEAFF	TGTGCCAGCAGTTACTCCGGTGCGGAGGAAGCTTTCTTT	TRBV6-5	TRBJ1-1	-	-
CASSLGQGRDYGYTF	TGTGCCAGCAGTTTGGGGCAGGGCAGGGACTATGGCTACACCTTC	TRBV6-6	TRBJ1-2	-	-
CASSQAGALLNEKLFF	TGTGCCAGCAGCCAAGCGGGAGCACTGCTTAATGAAAAACTGTTTTTT	TRBV3-1/TRBV3-2	TRBJ1-4	-	-
CASSNVQDEQYF	TGTGCCAGCAGTAACGTACAGGACGAGCAGTACTTC	TRBV6-5	TRBJ2-7	-	once
CASSVDGGGTEETQYF	TGTGCCAGCAGCGTAGATGGCGGGGGGACGGAAGAGACCCAGTACTTC	TRBV9	TRBJ2-5	TRBD2	-
CASSLKDGEPQHF	TGTGCCAGCAGTCTGAAGGACGGGGAGCCCCAGCATTTT	TRBV3-1/TRBV3-2	TRBJ1-5	-	-
CASSPGPDRTNEKLFF	TGTGCCAGCAGCCCGGGACCAGACCGAACTAATGAAAAACTGTTTTTT	TRBV5-5	TRBJ1-4	-	-
CASSILTDKTEQYF	TGTGCCAGTAGTATATTAACTGACAAGACCGAGCAGTACTTC	TRBV19	TRBJ2-7	-	-
CSARVVDTQYF	TGCAGTGCCCGGGTTGTAGATACGCAGTATTTT	TRBV20-1	TRBJ2-3	-	-
CASSWGQANTGELFF	TGTGCCAGCAGCTGGGGACAGGCGAACACCGGGGAGCTGTTTTTT	TRBV11-3	TRBJ2-2	TRBD1	-
CASSPGGTGGTDTQYF	TGTGCCAGCAGCCCAGGGGGCACAGGGGGTACAGATACGCAGTATTTT	TRBV5-4	TRBJ2-3	TRBD1	-
CASPPADRAGNTIYF	TGTGCCAGTCCTCCTGCAGACAGGGCTGGAAACACCATATATTTT	TRBV6-5	TRBJ1-3	TRBD1	-
CASSDQSYEQYF	TGCGCCAGCAGTGACCAGTCCTACGAGCAGTACTTC	TRBV10-1	TRBJ2-7	-	-
CASSEGGTGVGSPLHF	TGTGCCAGCAGTGAAGGCGGGACAGGGGTGGGTTCACCCCTCCACTTT	TRBV2	TRBJ1-6	TRBD1	-
CASTPTHVPEAFF	TGTGCCAGCACCCCGACGCACGTGCCTGAAGCTTTCTTT	TRBV7-9	TRBJ1-1	-	-
CASSQETRGGYTF	TGTGCCAGCAGCCAAGAAACCAGGGGCGGCTACACCTTC	TRBV14	TRBJ1-2	-	-
CASSLGGGKETQYF	TGTGCCAGCAGCTTGGGTGGGGGGAAAGAGACCCAGTACTTC	TRBV11-2	TRBJ2-5	-	-
CASSPTLSSYNEQFF	TGTGCCAGCTCACCGACATTAAGCTCCTACAATGAGCAGTTCTTC	TRBV18	TRBJ2-1	-	-
CASSVLPRLAGTSTDTQYF	TGTGCCAGCAGCGTATTGCCCCGGCTAGCGGGGACTAGCACAGATACGCAGTATTTT	TRBV9	TRBJ2-3	TRBD2	-
CASRGADLGTQYF	TGTGCCAGCAGAGGAGCGGATCTAGGGACCCAGTACTTC	TRBV2	TRBJ2-5	-	-
CASSRGVLETQYF	TGTGCCAGCAGTCGGGGGGTGTTAGAGACCCAGTACTTC	TRBV2	TRBJ2-5	TRBD2	once
CSVEDLGLAGGDLSYNEQFF	TGCAGCGTTGAAGACCTGGGACTAGCGGGGGGGGACCTGTCCTACAATGAGCAGTTCTTC	TRBV29-1	TRBJ2-1	TRBD2	-
CASSKSPSGSIAKNIQYF	TGTGCCAGTAGTAAGAGCCCGTCCGGGAGTATAGCCAAAAACATTCAGTACTTC	TRBV19	TRBJ2-4	-	-
CATSRVDRLMEQYF	TGTGCCACCAGCAGAGTTGACCGGCTTATGGAGCAGTACTTC	TRBV15	TRBJ2-7	-	-
CASSLARGGDEQFF	TGTGCCAGCAGCTTAGCGAGGGGGGGCGATGAGCAGTTCTTC	TRBV7-9	TRBJ2-1	-	-
CASSLWVGGSNQPQHF	TGTGCCAGCAGCCTGTGGGTAGGTGGGAGCAATCAGCCCCAGCATTTT	TRBV7-9	TRBJ1-5	-	-
CASSEKTGSRGYTF	TGTGCCAGCAGTGAGAAGACAGGGTCCCGGGGCTACACCTTC	TRBV2	TRBJ1-2	TRBD1	once
CAWIRWGVAQYF	TGTGCCTGGATCCGATGGGGCGTTGCGCAGTATTTT	TRBV30	TRBJ2-3	-	once
CASSERGGASNQPQHF	TGTGCCAGCAGTGAAAGGGGGGGGGCGAGCAATCAGCCCCAGCATTTT	TRBV6-1	TRBJ1-5	-	few
CASSLVSASGGVNEQFF	TGCGCCAGCAGCTTGGTATCTGCTAGCGGGGGGGTAAATGAGCAGTTCTTC	TRBV5-1	TRBJ2-1	TRBD2	-
CASRTGGLRGGYTF	TGTGCCAGCAGGACAGGGGGCTTACGGGGCGGCTACACCTTC	TRBV3-1/TRBV3-2	TRBJ1-2	TRBD1	-
CASSPGGRAYNSPLHF	TGTGCCAGTAGTCCCGGGGGCAGGGCGTATAATTCACCCCTCCACTTT	TRBV19	TRBJ1-6	-	-